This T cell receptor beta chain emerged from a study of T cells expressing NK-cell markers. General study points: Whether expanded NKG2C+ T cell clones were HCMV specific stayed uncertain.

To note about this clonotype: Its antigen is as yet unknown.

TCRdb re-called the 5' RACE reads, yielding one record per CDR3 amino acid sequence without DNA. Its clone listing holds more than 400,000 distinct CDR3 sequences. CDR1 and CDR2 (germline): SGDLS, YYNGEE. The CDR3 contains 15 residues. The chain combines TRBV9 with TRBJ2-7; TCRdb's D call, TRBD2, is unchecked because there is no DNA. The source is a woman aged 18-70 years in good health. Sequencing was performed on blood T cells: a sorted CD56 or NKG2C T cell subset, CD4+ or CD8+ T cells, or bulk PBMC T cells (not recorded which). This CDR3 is CASSAETGSSYEQYF.